Each of the 18 T cell receptor beta chains below was sequenced from the same sample in a study of a mutant IDH1 vaccine in newly diagnosed glioma. Assay used: immunoSEQ multiplex PCR; TCRdb lists only in-frame clones, some missing. This table holds 85,000 to 100,000 clones, roughly 77% found once. Time point noted: baseline, week 1 (first vaccination visit). Treatment specified: pre-vaccination baseline after standard-of-care therapy. This sample comprised PBMCs, obtained from a glioma patient treated with radiotherapy, temozolomide or both. All receptors come from a man aged 35 to 55 with glioma.

In this sample, this clone turned up a few times. This chain joins TRBV6-5 and TRBJ2-2; 10 nucleotides agree with TRBD1. V lost 6 bases and J lost 7; bases outside the gene matches: 8. This CDR3 has 15 amino acids. CDR1 and CDR2 (germline): MNHEY, SVGAGI. The CDR3 DNA sequence: TGTGCCAGCAGCCATCGGACAGGGGGGAACGGGGAGCTGTTTTTT. Its protein is CASSHRTGGNGELFF.

The V and J genes are TRBV18 and TRBJ2-4, with 11 nucleotides matching TRBD2. Germline V gives CDR1 KGHSH, CDR2 LQKENI. The CDR3 has 19 residues. Trimming at V came to 4 bases and at J to 2 bases, leaving 13 bases not matched to a gene. The CDR3 coding sequence is TGTGCCAGCTCACTAGACCCTAGCGGGGGGAGGTCTACCAAAAACATTCAGTACTTC. Encoded protein: CASSLDPSGGRSTKNIQYF. Filled out from reference TRBV18 and TRBJ2-4, the complete variable domain reads NAGVMQNPRHLVRRRGQEARLRCSPMKGHSHVYWYRQLPEEGLKFMVYLQKENIIDESGMPKERFSAEFPKEGPSILRIQQVVRGDSAAYFCASSLDPSGGRSTKNIQYFGAGTRLSVL.

The rearrangement uses TRBV9 and TRBJ1-2; TRBD1 might be the D (5 bases). CDR3 length equals 13 residues. Trimming pared 0 bases from V and 6 bases from J, leaving 9 bases between. Germline V lookup: CDR1 SGDLS, CDR2 YYNGEE. The CDR3 DNA sequence: TGTGCCAGCAGCGTAGAGGACACGAATGGCTACACCTTC. As protein: CASSVEDTNGYTF. The complete variable domain, with remaining parts taken from reference TRBV9 and TRBJ1-2, reads DSGVTQTPKHLITATGQRVTLRCSPRSGDLSVYWYQQSLDQGLQFLIQYYNGEERAKGNILERFSAQQFPDLHSELNLSSLELGDSALYFCASSVEDTNGYTFGSGTRLTVV.

This clone was observed once. The chain is built from TRBV5-6 and TRBJ2-1; D may be TRBD2 (5 bases). Trimming took 0 bases from V and 11 from J, leaving 9 bases between them. Germline CDR1 SGHDT, CDR2 YYEEEE. This CDR3 has 12 amino acids. CDR3 sequence (DNA): TGTGCCAGCAGCTTGGGGCGGACTCAGCAGTTCTTC. Its translation is CASSLGRTQQFF.

This chain connects TRBV6-5 to TRBJ1-2, with 10 nucleotides matching TRBD1. Germline lookup yields CDR1 MNHEY and CDR2 SVGAGI. Trimming removed 4 bases from V and 8 bases from J; junction bases left unmatched: 13. The CDR3 contains 16 residues. The CDR3 here is CASSSLRGQGSGGYTF. The CDR3 DNA follows: TGTGCCAGCAGTTCCCTTCGGGGACAGGGGTCCGGAGGCTACACCTTC.

This chain links TRBV30 with TRBJ1-3, with D tentatively TRBD1 (5 bases). Between the trimmed V and J ends, which lost 0 bases and 4 bases, there was a span of 16 bases. Germline CDR1 is GTSNPN and CDR2 is SVGIG (reference sequence). This CDR3 has 16 residues. Written as DNA, the CDR3 is TGTGCCTGGAGTGTACTCGTGGGGCGAAGGGGAAACACCATATATTTT. It yields the protein CAWSVLVGRRGNTIYF.

This clone was counted at least ten times. The chain links TRBV18 to TRBJ1-1, with a possible D match to TRBD1 (6 bases). The CDR3 totals 12 residues. Trimming pared 3 bases from V and 10 bases from J, leaving 12 bases between. Germline values: CDR1 KGHSH, CDR2 LQKENI. The CDR3 protein is CASSPLTGGAFF. The CDR3 DNA sequence: TGTGCCAGCTCACCTCTGACAGGAGGAGCTTTCTTT. Filled out from reference TRBV18 and TRBJ1-1, the complete variable domain reads NAGVMQNPRHLVRRRGQEARLRCSPMKGHSHVYWYRQLPEEGLKFMVYLQKENIIDESGMPKERFSAEFPKEGPSILRIQQVVRGDSAAYFCASSPLTGGAFFGQGTRLTVV.

The chain joins TRBV28 to TRBJ2-2; no definite D call. V was shortened by 5 bases and J by 4 bases, with 11 bases between the two germline ends. The germline V gene has CDR1 MDHEN and CDR2 SYDVKM. The CDR3 consists of 14 residues. Here the CDR3 reads CASSTGPTTGELFF. The CDR3 DNA reads TGTGCCAGCAGTACGGGCCCTACCACCGGGGAGCTGTTTTTT. Full variable domain (outside the CDR3, taken from reference TRBV28 and TRBJ2-2): DVKVTQSSRYLVKRTGEKVFLECVQDMDHENMFWYRQDPGLGLRLIYFSYDVKMKEKGDIPEGYSVSREKKERFSLILESASTNQTSMYLCASSTGPTTGELFFGEGSRLTVL.

V and J are TRBV7-2 and TRBJ1-2; D ambiguous. Germline V CDR1 and CDR2: SGHTA, FQGNSA. V was cut by 2 bases and J by 7 bases, with 8 bases left in between. CDR3 length: 12 residues. The CDR3 coding sequence is TGTGCCAGCAGCTTAAACCAGCCTGGCTACACCTTC. Protein sequence: CASSLNQPGYTF.

About this clone itself: This CDR3 is also generated by other DNA sequences in the sample. The J gene is TRBJ1-4, the V gene TRBV29-1; D perhaps matches TRBD1 (6 bases). The CDR3 runs to 14 residues. Trimming removed 7 bases at V and 0 bases at J, with 12 bases between. From germline, CDR1 is SQVTM and CDR2 ANQGSEA. CDR3 residues: CSADGGPTNEKLFF. The CDR3 nucleotides are TGCAGCGCCGATGGGGGGCCAACTAATGAAAAACTGTTTTTT.

The chain recombines TRBV6-1 with TRBJ1-2; unclear D gene. This CDR3 has 16 residues. V gave up 2 bases and J gave up 3 bases, with 16 bases separating them. Per germline, CDR1 MNHNS and CDR2 SASEGT. CDR3 nucleotides: TGTGCCAGCAGTGAATCGGACGGAACAGCCTACTATGGCTACACCTTC. Translating it yields CASSESDGTAYYGYTF.

V is TRBV7-2 and J is TRBJ2-7; the D is unclear. V was trimmed by 1 base and J by 3 bases, leaving 7 bases between them. The CDR3 extends over 13 amino acids. The germline V gene has CDR1 SGHTA and CDR2 FQGNSA. The CDR3 loop is CASSLEQFYEQYF. CDR3 bases: TGTGCCAGCAGCTTAGAACAGTTCTACGAGCAGTACTTC.

The chain couples TRBV9 to TRBJ2-3; 12 bases are a match to TRBD2. CDR1 SGDLS and CDR2 YYNGEE come from the germline V gene. V lost 5 bases to trimming and J lost 1 base; unmatched junction nucleotides: 8. The length of the CDR3 is 17 residues. CDR3 coding DNA: TGTGCCAGCAGGCGGCTAGCGGGGGGGCAGGGCACAGATACGCAGTATTTT. Its translation: CASRRLAGGQGTDTQYF.

The chain employs TRBV7-8 and TRBJ1-5; unclear D gene. Deletions cut 5 bases from V and 6 bases from J, with 14 bases between. From germline, CDR1 is SGHVS and CDR2 FQNEAQ. CDR3 length equals 14 residues. The CDR3 here is CASSRRRAVQPQHF. The CDR3 DNA is TGTGCCAGCAGCCGTCGGAGGGCGGTTCAGCCCCAGCATTTT.

The chain employs TRBV4-3 and TRBJ1-6; 7 positions match TRBD1. The CDR3 is 16 residues long. The junction had 9 bases not matched to a gene; V was cut back by 3 bases and J by 7 bases. Germline loops: CDR1 LGHNA, CDR2 YSLEER. CDR3 nucleotides: TGCGCCAGCAGCCAGTTAGCCGGGACAGTGAATTCACCCCTCCACTTT. This translates into CASSQLAGTVNSPLHF.

The V call is TRBV6-6, the J call TRBJ2-5; 11 bases align to TRBD2. The CDR3 consists of 15 residues. Trimming removed 5 bases from V and 1 base from J; junction bases left unmatched: 3. Per the germline V gene, CDR1 is MNHNY and CDR2 is SVGAGI (reference sequence). This CDR3 reads CASSPTSGTQETQYF. As DNA, the CDR3 is TGTGCCAGCAGTCCGACTAGCGGGACCCAAGAGACCCAGTACTTC.

This clone was seen many times. This rearrangement joins TRBV7-9 to TRBJ2-1, with 8 bases lining up with TRBD2. Losses at the gene ends were 4 bases for V and 10 bases for J; bases not matched to a gene: 15. CDR3 length equals 16 residues. Per germline, CDR1 SEHNR and CDR2 FQNEAQ (reference sequence). This CDR3 is CASSSNRGGNNEEQFF. In DNA, the CDR3 is TGTGCCAGCAGCTCCAATCGCGGGGGGAACAATGAGGAGCAGTTCTTC.

The chain joins TRBV11-2 to TRBJ2-1, with 12 bases lining up with TRBD2. Germline CDR1 is SGHAT and CDR2 is FQNNGV. The J segment lost 9 bases and the V segment lost 5 bases, leaving 11 bases of the junction unmatched. This CDR3 is built from 16 residues. CDR3 sequence (DNA): TGTGCCAGCAGCCAAGGACTAGCGGGGCCCCTTGGTGAGCAGTTCTTC. Its translation is CASSQGLAGPLGEQFF.